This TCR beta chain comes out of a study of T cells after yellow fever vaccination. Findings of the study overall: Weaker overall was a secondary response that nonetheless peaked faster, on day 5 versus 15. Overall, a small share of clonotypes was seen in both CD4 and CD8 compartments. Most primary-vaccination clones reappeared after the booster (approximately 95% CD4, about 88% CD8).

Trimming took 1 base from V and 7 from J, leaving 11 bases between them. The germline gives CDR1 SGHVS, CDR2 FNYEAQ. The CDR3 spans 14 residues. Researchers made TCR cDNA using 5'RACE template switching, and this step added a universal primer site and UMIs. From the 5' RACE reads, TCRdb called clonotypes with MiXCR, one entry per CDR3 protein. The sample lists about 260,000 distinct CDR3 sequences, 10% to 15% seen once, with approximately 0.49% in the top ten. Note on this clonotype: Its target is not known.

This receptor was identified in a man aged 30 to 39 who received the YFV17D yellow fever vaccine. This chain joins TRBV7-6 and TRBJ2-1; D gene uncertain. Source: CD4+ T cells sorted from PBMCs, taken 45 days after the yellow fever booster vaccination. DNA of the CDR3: TGTGCCAGCAGCTTAGGTGTGGATTCTAATGAGCAGTTCTTC. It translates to CASSLGVDSNEQFF.